This paragraph reports one T cell receptor beta chain. Its antigen is still unknown. This may stem from a read error, because a much larger clone lies one nucleotide away. Germline V gives CDR1 MNHNS, CDR2 SASEGT. This CDR3 contains 15 residues. The data are from a study of regulatory T cells in long-lasting Graves disease. Regarding the study as a whole: Newly diagnosed patients shared 850 to 1,000 public clonotypes; persistent patients shared about 2,700.

The time point here: persistent/refractory GD, antithyroid drugs over 5 years with positive TRAb. From PBMCs, RNA was extracted and then used to make the TCR library. iRepertoire HTBI primers and Arm-PCR of CDR3 regions built TCR beta libraries. In the source study's methods: Sample data revealed approximately 62 TRBV and under 15 TRBJ segments. Each CDR3 protein gets one entry after TCRdb re-called the multiplex PCR reads with MiXCR. The V and J calls come from TCRdb's annotation, not from the publication. This table holds about 470,000 distinct CDR3 sequences, around 21% found once. The input for sequencing was peripheral blood mononuclear cells (PBMCs), taken when the disease was refractory, from a patient treated with antithyroid drugs. V and J are TRBV6-1 and TRBJ2-2, with unresolved D. The sequence came from a female donor with Graves disease. The CDR3 DNA sequence: TGTGCCAACAGTGAAGAGTCGGTCGACACCGGGGAGCTGTTTTTT. This encodes CANSEESVDTGELFF.